Each of the 18 T cell receptor beta chains below was sequenced from the same sample in a study of shared clonotypes between healthy human individuals. Using immunoSEQ multiplex PCR, the repertoire was profiled, and TCRdb retains in-frame clones only, with some absent. The repertoire consists of some 2,000,000 clones, with approximately 94% occurring once and the leading ten covering 0.85% to 1.2%. In the naive CD8 group, cells lacked CD45RO and were positively selected for CCR7, so terminally differentiated effector memory CD45RA+ cells were left out. The sequenced sample consisted of naive CD8+ T cells sorted from blood. The receptors come from a man aged 18 to 30 in good health.

A single count supports this clone. The chain is built from TRBV30 and TRBJ2-2; D assignment may be TRBD1 or TRBD2 (6 bases each). Trimming removed 3 bases from V and 1 base from J, with 9 bases in between. Germline V gene lookup returns CDR1 GTSNPN and CDR2 SVGIG (reference sequence). The CDR3 extends over 14 amino acids. The CDR3 is CAWSGGGNTGELFF. In nucleotides, the CDR3 is TGTGCCTGGAGCGGAGGGGGGAACACCGGGGAGCTGTTTTTT.

The rearrangement uses TRBV11-2 and TRBJ2-7; 7 nucleotides match TRBD1. Germline CDR1 is SGHAT and CDR2 is FQNNGV. The CDR3 consists of 14 residues. The J segment lost 1 base and the V segment lost 5 bases, leaving 5 bases of the junction unmatched. DNA of the CDR3: TGTGCCAGCAGCGAACAGGGGTCTTCCTACGAGCAGTACTTC. The encoded protein is CASSEQGSSYEQYF. Filled out from reference TRBV11-2 and TRBJ2-7, the complete variable domain reads EAGVAQSPRYKIIEKRQSVAFWCNPISGHATLYWYQQILGQGPKLLIQFQNNGVVDDSQLPKDRFSAERLKGVDSTLKIQPAKLEDSAVYLCASSEQGSSYEQYFGPGTRLTVT.

The chain is built from TRBV28 and TRBJ2-5; D gene unclear. The CDR3 is 13 residues long. CDR1 is MDHEN and CDR2 is SYDVKM in the germline V gene. With 2 bases removed from V and 3 bases from J, the gap between germline ends came to 7 bases. CDR3 nucleotide sequence: TGTGCCAGCAGTTTAGGTCTGGAAGAGACCCAGTACTTC. This encodes CASSLGLEETQYF.

The chain recombines TRBV9 with TRBJ1-4; 8 bases fit TRBD1. Germline V lookup: CDR1 SGDLS, CDR2 YYNGEE. Unmatched junction bases numbered 7, after V lost 3 bases and J lost 0 bases. This CDR3 comprises 17 residues. The CDR3 nucleotides read TGTGCCAGCAGCGACCCAGGACAGGGTGCAACTAATGAAAAACTGTTTTTT. This encodes CASSDPGQGATNEKLFF.

The chain links TRBV7-9 to TRBJ2-7; 7 positions agree with TRBD2. J gave up 2 bases and V 1 base, and 5 bases lay outside the gene matches. The CDR3 covers 15 residues. CDR1 SEHNR and CDR2 FQNEAQ come from the germline V gene (reference sequence). The CDR3 loop is CASSLVTGGAYEQYF. The DNA of the CDR3 is TGTGCCAGCAGCTTAGTAACGGGGGGTGCCTACGAGCAGTACTTC.

The gene calls are TRBV30 and TRBJ1-5; 7 positions match TRBD1. CDR3 length: 14 residues. Germline V lookup: CDR1 GTSNPN, CDR2 SVGIG (reference sequence). The ends lost 1 base at V and 4 bases at J; junction bases unmatched: 4. In nucleotides, the CDR3 is TGTGCCTGGAGTGAGGGACAGCCAAATCAGCCCCAGCATTTT. It translates to CAWSEGQPNQPQHF.

V is TRBV9 and J is TRBJ2-1; D gene uncertain. Trimming left V 3 bases short and J 5 bases short, with 9 bases between. The CDR3 contains 13 residues. Germline-derived CDR1 and CDR2 are SGDLS and YYNGEE. The CDR3 is CASSEIRHNEQFF. The CDR3 DNA is TGTGCCAGCAGCGAGATTAGGCACAATGAGCAGTTCTTC.

V gene TRBV7-9 combines with J gene TRBJ2-7; 7 positions agree with TRBD1. The germline V gene has CDR1 SEHNR and CDR2 FQNEAQ (reference sequence). After removal of 6 bases from V and 4 bases from J, the junction contained 12 bases not matched to a gene. CDR3 length: 15 amino acids. The DNA of the CDR3 is TGTGCCAGCAGTTCGACGACAGGGATGTTTTACGAGCAGTACTTC. Its protein is CASSSTTGMFYEQYF.

This clone was found a few times. The sample has other DNA sequences that encode this CDR3 too. The chain recombines TRBV6-6 with TRBJ1-1; D not certain. Germline V gene lookup returns CDR1 MNHNY and CDR2 SVGAGI (reference sequence). The length of the CDR3 is 14 residues. V lost 0 bases and J lost 1, with 6 bases in between. DNA of the CDR3: TGTGCCAGCAGTTACTCGGCGGGGAACACTGAAGCTTTCTTT. This sequence encodes CASSYSAGNTEAFF.

The chain is built from TRBV27 and TRBJ1-1; TRBD1 matches at 7 bases. J lost 2 bases, V lost 5 bases, and 5 bases had no gene match. From germline, CDR1 is MNHEY and CDR2 SMNVEV (reference sequence). This CDR3 is 14 amino acids long. The CDR3 region is CASSPWDSNTEAFF. The CDR3 nucleotides are TGTGCCAGCAGTCCTTGGGACAGTAACACTGAAGCTTTCTTT.

The genes are TRBV13 and TRBJ2-7, with D unclear. The length of the CDR3 is 14 residues. Germline-derived CDR1 and CDR2 are PRHDT and FYEKMQ (reference sequence). V lost 2 bases to trimming and J lost 3 bases, with 11 bases between them. As DNA, the CDR3 is TGTGCCAGCAGCTTAACTGGGGTCGGCTACGAGCAGTACTTC. Its protein is CASSLTGVGYEQYF.

The chain links TRBV27 to TRBJ2-1; D possibly corresponds to TRBD2 (8 bases). Germline V gene data show CDR1 as MNHEY and CDR2 as SMNVEV (reference sequence). Trimming took off 2 bases at V and 8 bases at J, with 19 bases between the two ends. The CDR3 spans 16 residues. The CDR3 loop reads CASSLILAEGADEQFF. CDR3 DNA: TGTGCCAGCAGTTTAATACTAGCGGAGGGGGCCGATGAGCAGTTCTTC.

As regards this clone: Other DNA variants within this sample encode the same CDR3. This rearrangement joins TRBV5-4 to TRBJ1-2; D perhaps matches TRBD1 (5 bases). The V gene's germline CDR1 is SGHNT and CDR2 YYREEE (reference sequence). The CDR3 sequence is 14 residues long. Trimming stripped 0 bases from V and 2 bases from J, with 8 bases between. DNA for the CDR3: TGTGCCAGCAGCTTGGGAGGGACCAACTATGGCTACACCTTC. Translated: CASSLGGTNYGYTF.

The rearrangement uses TRBV27 and TRBJ1-6, with 7 positions matching TRBD1. V was pared by 0 bases and J by 7 bases, with 6 bases of the junction left unmatched. The V gene's germline CDR1 is MNHEY and CDR2 SMNVEV (reference sequence). The CDR3 runs 16 residues. The CDR3 nucleotides read TGTGCCAGCAGTTTATCAATGGGGACAGCAAATTCACCCCTCCACTTT. Encoded protein: CASSLSMGTANSPLHF.

The rearrangement links TRBV9 to TRBJ1-1, with D unresolved. Per the germline V gene, CDR1 is SGDLS and CDR2 is YYNGEE. The V end was cut by 4 bases, the J end by 1 base, with 17 bases between. The CDR3 consists of 16 residues. CDR3 loop: CASSPWESLGNTEAFF. CDR3 DNA sequence: TGTGCCAGCAGCCCTTGGGAGTCCCTGGGGAACACTGAAGCTTTCTTT.

The V and J genes are TRBV13 and TRBJ2-3; TRBD2 aligns across 15 bases. This CDR3 is 16 amino acids long. Germline CDR1 reads PRHDT; CDR2 reads FYEKMQ (reference sequence). V lost 5 bases, J lost 5 bases, and 5 bases stayed unmatched. The CDR3 is CASSRTSGGEQDTQYF. The CDR3 DNA reads as TGTGCCAGCAGCCGGACTAGCGGGGGGGAGCAAGATACGCAGTATTTT.

V is TRBV9 and J is TRBJ2-1; maybe TRBD1 (7 bases). V lost 4 bases and J lost 7, with 18 bases in between. This CDR3 contains 15 residues. CDR1 and CDR2 from the germline V gene are SGDLS and YYNGEE. The CDR3 DNA reads as TGTGCCAGCAGCCCCGGCAGGGGGGAATGGAATGAGCAGTTCTTC. Protein product: CASSPGRGEWNEQFF.

For this clone: The same CDR3 arises from other DNA sequences in this sample as well. The chain recombines TRBV27 with TRBJ1-6; 9 bases are a match to TRBD1. Trimming at V came to 2 bases and at J to 7 bases, leaving 0 bases not matched to a gene. The CDR3 consists of 14 residues. Germline values: CDR1 MNHEY, CDR2 SMNVEV (reference sequence). The CDR3 is CASSLGQGNSPLHF. CDR3 coding DNA: TGTGCCAGCAGTTTAGGACAGGGGAATTCACCCCTCCACTTT.